This T cell receptor beta chain was identified during a study of cytomegalovirus exposure and HLA in healthy donors. Findings and caveats of the study: Clonal expansion was found to be greater in HLA-associated TCR beta chains than in equally common others in a later analysis.

On this clone: Its matching antigen is unknown.

Looked up from germline, CDR1 is SGHTS and CDR2 is YDEGEE. The CDR3 length is 16 residues. With V trimmed by 0 bases and J by 1 base, 6 bases remained unmatched. The PCR had 60 Vbeta and 13 Jbeta primers. Some clones are missing from TCRdb's copy, which holds only in-frame ones; the method was immunoSEQ multiplex PCR. The data hold around 200,000 clones, with around three quarters observed a single time. Sequenced sample: PBMCs. The rearrangement joins TRBV5-8 to TRBJ1-2, with TRBD1 matching over 7 bases. The origin of this receptor is a woman aged 45-65 years in good health and CMV-seronegative. The DNA for the CDR3 is TGTGCCAGCAGCTTGGTAGGGACAGCGAGTAACTATGGCTACACCTTC. It translates to CASSLVGTASNYGYTF.